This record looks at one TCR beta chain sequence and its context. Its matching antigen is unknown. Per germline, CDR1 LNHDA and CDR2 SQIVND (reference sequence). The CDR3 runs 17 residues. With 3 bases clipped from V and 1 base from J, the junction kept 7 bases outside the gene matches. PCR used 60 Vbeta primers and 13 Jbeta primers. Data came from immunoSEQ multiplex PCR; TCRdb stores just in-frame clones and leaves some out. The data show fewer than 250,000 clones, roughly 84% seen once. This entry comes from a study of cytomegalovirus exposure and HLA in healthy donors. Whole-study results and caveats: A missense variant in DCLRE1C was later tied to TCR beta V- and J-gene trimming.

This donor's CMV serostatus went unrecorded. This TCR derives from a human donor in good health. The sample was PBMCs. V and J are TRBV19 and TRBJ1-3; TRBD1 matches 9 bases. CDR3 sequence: CASSILPGQGSGNTIYF. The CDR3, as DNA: TGTGCCAGTAGTATCCTACCGGGACAGGGATCTGGAAACACCATATATTTT.